This is a list of T cell receptor beta chains from one sample in a study of T cells in Graves' hyperthyroidism and ophthalmopathy. Via MiXCR, TCRdb re-called the multiplex PCR reads, giving one row per CDR3 protein. The table lists about 320,000 distinct CDR3 sequences, around a sixth of them singletons. Sequencing was performed on blood. The receptors here all came from a man aged 25-40 years with Graves' hyperthyroidism. The conserved cysteine and the conserved F or W are not part of the CDR3 here.

V: TRBV9; J: TRBJ1-5; CDR3: ASSVEMGGQPQH
V: TRBV11-2; J: TRBJ2-3; CDR3: ASSSGNRSTDTQY
V: TRBV12-3/TRBV12-4; J: TRBJ2-1; CDR3: ASRGAGDEQF
V: TRBV5-6; J: TRBJ1-2; CDR3: ASSSLGYGYT
V: TRBV10-3; J: TRBJ1-6; CDR3: AISVRQGDSPLH
V: TRBV12-3/TRBV12-4; J: TRBJ1-1; CDR3: ASNLAVNTEAF
V: TRBV5-1; J: TRBJ1-2; CDR3: ASSLALDRGQGGYT
V: TRBV24-1; J: TRBJ2-2; CDR3: ATSDFSYGLGGELF
V: TRBV27; J: TRBJ2-1; CDR3: ASSPRVRDSYNEQF
V: TRBV5-6; J: TRBJ2-4; CDR3: ASSSIGTAILAKNIQY
V: TRBV30; J: TRBJ1-5; CDR3: AWSVKGGGYQPQH
V: TRBV11-2; J: TRBJ2-3; CDR3: ASSRTATDTQY
V: TRBV7-2; J: TRBJ2-1; CDR3: ASSPLTGTAQF
V: TRBV27; J: TRBJ2-7; CDR3: ASKKTRYSYEQY
V: TRBV11-2; J: TRBJ2-5; CDR3: ASSPGGGLAHPIQETQY
V: TRBV3-1; J: TRBJ2-1; CDR3: ASSQERGSSYNEQF
V: TRBV2; J: TRBJ2-2; CDR3: ASSESYPGGGGTGELF
V: TRBV11-1; J: TRBJ2-1; CDR3: ASSADDSDEQF
V: TRBV28; J: TRBJ1-2; CDR3: ASTRWAGGYT
V: TRBV3-1; J: TRBJ2-5; CDR3: ASSRQGQETQY
V: TRBV11-3; J: TRBJ1-1; CDR3: ASRDRKSKNTEAF
V: TRBV5-1; J: TRBJ2-3; CDR3: ASSLSVLSDTQY
V: TRBV27; J: TRBJ2-7; CDR3: ASSFRDEQY
V: TRBV11-3; J: TRBJ2-1; CDR3: ASSPTRVGSELF
V: TRBV6-1; J: TRBJ2-2; CDR3: ASRSQPTPGELF
V: TRBV7-2; J: TRBJ2-7; CDR3: ASSRRAIYEQY
V: TRBV6-2/TRBV6-3; J: TRBJ2-1; CDR3: ASSYPSGRRTYNEQF
V: TRBV20-1; J: TRBJ2-5; CDR3: SATSGIQETQY
V: TRBV27; J: TRBJ2-7; CDR3: ASSPIGQGTYEQY
V: TRBV7-2; J: TRBJ1-2; CDR3: ASSSPGQGAVYGYT
V: TRBV5-1; J: TRBJ2-1; CDR3: ASSLDPRGFNEQF
V: TRBV24-1; J: TRBJ2-1; CDR3: ATSDLSGRAGEQF
V: TRBV7-9; J: TRBJ2-5; CDR3: ASSFTRGSETQY
V: TRBV7-9; J: TRBJ1-1; CDR3: ASTNRRGLDTEAF
V: TRBV12-3/TRBV12-4; J: TRBJ1-3; CDR3: ASSFSTTSSGNTIY
V: TRBV29-1; J: TRBJ2-7; CDR3: SVRTGGYEQY
V: TRBV7-9; J: TRBJ2-1; CDR3: ASRKGGRYNEQF
V: TRBV20-1; J: TRBJ2-3; CDR3: SARTSGEGGTDTQY
V: TRBV29-1; J: TRBJ2-1; CDR3: SAARTSALNEQF
V: TRBV12-3/TRBV12-4; J: TRBJ2-7; CDR3: ASSAGLLYEQY
V: TRBV12-3/TRBV12-4; J: TRBJ2-1; CDR3: ASSLWASGEQF
V: TRBV7-9; J: TRBJ2-2; CDR3: APTGGENTGELF
V: TRBV5-4; J: TRBJ2-2; CDR3: ASSLRETAGELF
V: TRBV10-2; J: TRBJ1-1; CDR3: ASSGGGDTEAS
V: TRBV15; J: TRBJ2-5; CDR3: ATSRLIRDQETQY
V: TRBV4-2; J: TRBJ1-1; CDR3: ASSQGRQNTEAF
V: TRBV5-8; J: TRBJ1-1; CDR3: ASEATDNTEAF
V: TRBV5-1; J: TRBJ1-6; CDR3: ASSGDTGTGDSPLH
V: TRBV2; J: TRBJ1-1; CDR3: ASSTGVNTEAF
V: TRBV27; J: TRBJ2-5; CDR3: ASSLYDDSEGQY
V: TRBV27; J: TRBJ2-3; CDR3: ASSLNSRGTDTQY
V: TRBV11-3; J: TRBJ2-7; CDR3: ASSPLGTSGAYEQY
V: TRBV9; J: TRBJ1-1; CDR3: ASSVDGPHTEAF
V: TRBV12-3/TRBV12-4; J: TRBJ2-5; CDR3: ASSLGRKETQY
V: TRBV7-2; J: TRBJ2-7; CDR3: ASTPEGIIYEQY
V: TRBV20-1; J: TRBJ2-5; CDR3: SAKEGLVLPRGTQY
V: TRBV9; J: TRBJ1-2; CDR3: ASSAGQGNLGYT
V: TRBV28; J: TRBJ2-4; CDR3: ASRDFAKNIQY
V: TRBV6-2/TRBV6-3; J: TRBJ2-1; CDR3: ASSYLTSRRNEQF